These T cell receptor beta chains were read from a single sample in a study of PD-1 blockade in classical Hodgkin lymphoma. The method was immunoSEQ multiplex PCR; TCRdb's version includes in-frame clones alone and lacks a portion of them. The table includes approximately 59,000 clones, approximately 90% detected once. The sequences come from peripheral blood mononuclear cells (PBMCs), collected before the second cycle of nivolumab. The source of these receptors is a human donor with classical Hodgkin lymphoma. The CDR3 runs from the conserved cysteine through the conserved F or W. Fields, in order: J gene, clone size, V gene, D gene, CDR3 protein, CDR3 DNA. D genes are given only for firm matches. For some rows the clone size is stated as once, few or many, or as a class when expanded; others skip it.

TRBJ1-6,.,TRBV7-6,.,CASSLGVGSYNSPLHF,TGTGCCAGCAGCTTAGGGGTGGGCTCCTATAATTCACCCCTCCACTTT
TRBJ1-2,.,TRBV14,TRBD1,CASSQVADRGGGGYTF,TGTGCCAGCAGCCAAGTGGCGGACAGGGGAGGCGGTGGCTACACCTTC
TRBJ2-7,.,TRBV30,.,CAWDVGVNEQYF,TGTGCCTGGGATGTTGGAGTAAACGAGCAGTACTTC
TRBJ2-1,.,TRBV5-4,TRBD2,CASSLRQPGLDLSNEQFF,TGTGCCAGCAGCTTGCGACAACCAGGACTAGATTTGAGCAATGAGCAGTTCTTC
TRBJ2-1,.,TRBV2,.,CASSDPSENEQFF,TGTGCCAGCAGTGATCCCTCCGAGAATGAGCAGTTCTTC
TRBJ2-2,.,TRBV18,.,CASSPPPAGTGELFF,TGTGCCAGCTCACCACCCCCGGCAGGGACCGGGGAGCTGTTTTTT
TRBJ1-1,.,TRBV5-6,TRBD1,CASSIHRGTNTEAFF,TGTGCCAGCAGCATTCACAGGGGGACGAACACTGAAGCTTTCTTT
TRBJ2-1,.,TRBV2,.,CASSLVSSYNEQFF,TGTGCCAGCAGCCTCGTTAGCTCCTACAATGAGCAGTTCTTC
TRBJ2-1,.,TRBV25-1,.,CASSEMGLGGVDEQFF,TGTGCCAGCAGTGAAATGGGTCTAGGGGGGGTGGATGAGCAGTTCTTC
TRBJ1-6,.,TRBV30,.,CAWSEPNRSYNSPLHF,TGTGCCTGGAGTGAACCTAACAGGTCCTATAATTCACCCCTCCACTTT
TRBJ2-1,.,TRBV7-9,TRBD2,CASSPGTSGTNEQFF,TGTGCCAGCAGCCCAGGGACTAGCGGGACCAATGAGCAGTTCTTC
TRBJ2-2,.,TRBV9,.,CASTPGSDTGELFF,TGTGCCAGCACCCCAGGCTCGGACACCGGGGAGCTGTTTTTT
TRBJ1-1,.,TRBV6-4,.,CASTLGNTEAFF,TGTGCCAGCACCTTGGGGAACACTGAAGCTTTCTTT
TRBJ2-6,.,TRBV7-2,TRBD2,CASSLALTSGRGGANVLTF,TGTGCCAGCAGCTTAGCTTTGACTAGCGGGAGGGGTGGGGCCAACGTCCTGACTTTC
TRBJ2-7,few,TRBV27,.,CASSFADSAYEQYF,TGTGCCAGCAGTTTCGCGGACAGCGCCTACGAGCAGTACTTC
TRBJ2-2,.,TRBV29-1,TRBD1,CSVEDWDRGTGELFF,TGCAGCGTTGAAGATTGGGACAGAGGCACCGGGGAGCTGTTTTTT
TRBJ2-2,.,TRBV5-1,TRBD2,CASHDRLAGITGELFF,TGCGCCAGCCACGATAGGCTAGCGGGGATCACCGGGGAGCTGTTTTTT
TRBJ2-7,.,TRBV27,TRBD1,CASRGTGGLQQYF,TGTGCCAGCAGAGGGACAGGGGGCCTACAGCAGTACTTC
TRBJ2-3,.,TRBV4-3,TRBD2,CASSHGAGGPPDTQYF,TGCGCCAGCAGCCACGGAGCGGGAGGGCCGCCAGATACGCAGTATTTT
TRBJ2-7,.,TRBV19,.,CASSTRPNGPSYEQYF,TGTGCCAGTAGTACTCGACCCAATGGACCTTCCTACGAGCAGTACTTC
TRBJ2-5,.,TRBV11-3,.,CASSFALGETQYF,TGTGCCAGCAGCTTTGCCCTTGGGGAGACCCAGTACTTC
TRBJ2-1,.,TRBV27,.,CASASLSGSEQFF,TGTGCCAGCGCATCATTATCGGGAAGTGAGCAGTTCTTC
TRBJ2-1,.,TRBV13,TRBD2,CASTKTSGSISYNEQFF,TGTGCCAGCACCAAGACTAGCGGGTCAATCTCCTACAATGAGCAGTTCTTC
TRBJ2-1,.,TRBV28,.,CASSLRTAGNNQQFF,TGTGCCAGCAGTTTGCGGACAGCCGGTAACAATCAGCAGTTCTTC
TRBJ2-3,.,TRBV27,TRBD1,CASKELTGGDPDTQYF,TGTGCCAGCAAAGAACTGACAGGGGGCGATCCAGATACGCAGTATTTT
TRBJ1-4,.,TRBV10-3,.,CAISESAAPNEKLFF,TGTGCCATCAGTGAGTCGGCAGCACCTAATGAAAAACTGTTTTTT
TRBJ2-7,.,TRBV6-5,.,CASSYGGVYEQYF,TGTGCCAGCAGTTACGGAGGGGTCTACGAGCAGTACTTC
TRBJ2-7,.,TRBV14,TRBD2,CASSQDYKGTRGGQYF,TGTGCCAGCAGCCAAGATTATAAGGGGACTAGAGGCGGGCAGTACTTC
TRBJ1-5,.,TRBV4-3,.,CASSQDRFQPQHF,TGCGCCAGCAGCCAAGATAGGTTTCAGCCCCAGCATTTT
TRBJ1-1,.,TRBV30,.,CAWRNPLTYTEAFF,TGTGCCTGGAGAAACCCTTTGACGTACACTGAAGCTTTCTTT
TRBJ1-5,.,TRBV18,TRBD1,CASSPLDRVGDQPQHF,TGTGCCAGCTCACCCCTGGACAGGGTCGGGGATCAGCCCCAGCATTTT
TRBJ2-3,few,TRBV4-3,TRBD2,CASSPMGAGPLADTQYF,TGCGCCAGCAGCCCGATGGGAGCGGGACCTCTCGCAGATACGCAGTATTTT
TRBJ2-7,.,TRBV28,.,CASSSLPGTYEQYF,TGTGCCAGCAGTTCCCTCCCGGGGACCTACGAGCAGTACTTC
TRBJ2-5,.,TRBV18,.,CASTTDRETQYF,TGTGCCAGCACTACCGACAGGGAGACCCAGTACTTC
TRBJ2-7,.,TRBV28,.,CASSLYEQYF,TGTGCCAGCAGTTTATACGAGCAGTACTTC
TRBJ1-1,once,TRBV5-5,.,CASFQGDTEAFF,TGTGCCAGCTTCCAGGGTGACACTGAAGCTTTCTTT
TRBJ2-3,.,TRBV18,TRBD2,CASSPSGISTDTQYF,TGTGCCAGCTCACCCAGCGGGATTAGCACAGATACGCAGTATTTT
TRBJ1-1,few,TRBV30,.,CAWGAQGMNTEAFF,TGTGCCTGGGGTGCACAGGGAATGAACACTGAAGCTTTCTTT
TRBJ1-2,.,TRBV6-5,.,CASTDRSYGYTF,TGTGCCAGCACCGACAGGTCCTATGGCTACACCTTC
TRBJ2-3,few,TRBV7-2,TRBD2,CAGGGRTDTQYF,TGTGCCGGGGGGGGTAGGACAGATACGCAGTATTTT
TRBJ2-1,.,TRBV7-9,.,CASHYASQFGYNEQFF,TGTGCCAGCCATTATGCCTCGCAGTTCGGGTACAATGAGCAGTTCTTC
TRBJ1-6,.,TRBV11-2,TRBD1,CASTWTGEPLHF,TGTGCCAGCACCTGGACAGGGGAGCCCCTCCACTTT
TRBJ1-1,.,TRBV19,.,CASSLTGNTEAFF,TGTGCCAGTAGTCTCACGGGAAACACTGAAGCTTTCTTT
TRBJ1-3,.,TRBV2,TRBD1,CASRDYRGLGNTIYF,TGTGCCAGCAGGGATTACAGGGGGCTCGGAAACACCATATATTTT
TRBJ1-1,.,TRBV28,.,CASSLTVNTEAFF,TGTGCCAGCAGTTTGACGGTGAACACTGAAGCTTTCTTT